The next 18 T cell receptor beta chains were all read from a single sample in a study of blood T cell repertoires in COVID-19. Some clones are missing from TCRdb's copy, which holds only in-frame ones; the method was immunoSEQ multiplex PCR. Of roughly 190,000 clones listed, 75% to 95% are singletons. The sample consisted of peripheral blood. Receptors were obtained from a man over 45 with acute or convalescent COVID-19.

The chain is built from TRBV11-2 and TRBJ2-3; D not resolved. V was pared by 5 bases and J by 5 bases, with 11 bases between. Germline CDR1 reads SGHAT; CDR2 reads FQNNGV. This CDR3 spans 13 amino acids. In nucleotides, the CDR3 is TGTGCCAGCAGCCTGTCAGGCGAAGATACGCAGTATTTT. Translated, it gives CASSLSGEDTQYF. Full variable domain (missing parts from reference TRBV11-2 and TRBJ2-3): EAGVAQSPRYKIIEKRQSVAFWCNPISGHATLYWYQQILGQGPKLLIQFQNNGVVDDSQLPKDRFSAERLKGVDSTLKIQPAKLEDSAVYLCASSLSGEDTQYFGPGTRLTVL.

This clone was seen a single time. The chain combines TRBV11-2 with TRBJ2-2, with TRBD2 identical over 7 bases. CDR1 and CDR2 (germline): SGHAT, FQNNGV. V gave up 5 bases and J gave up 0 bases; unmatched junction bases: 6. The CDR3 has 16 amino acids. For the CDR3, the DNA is TGTGCCAGCAGCACCACAGCGGGGACGAACACCGGGGAGCTGTTTTTT. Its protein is CASSTTAGTNTGELFF.

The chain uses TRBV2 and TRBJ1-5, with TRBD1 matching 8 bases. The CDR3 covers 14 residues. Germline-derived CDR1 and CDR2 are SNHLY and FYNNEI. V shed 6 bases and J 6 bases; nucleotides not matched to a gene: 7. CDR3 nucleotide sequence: TGTGCCAGCAGAGCCACAGGGGGGTTTCAGCCCCAGCATTTT. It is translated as CASRATGGFQPQHF.

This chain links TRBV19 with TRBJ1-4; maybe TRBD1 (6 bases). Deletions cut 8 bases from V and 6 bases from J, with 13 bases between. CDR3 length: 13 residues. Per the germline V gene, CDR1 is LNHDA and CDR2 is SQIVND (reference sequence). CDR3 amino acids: CASAGTRDEKLFF. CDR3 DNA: TGTGCCAGTGCCGGGACACGGGATGAAAAACTGTTTTTT. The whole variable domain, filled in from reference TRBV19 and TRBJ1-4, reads DGGITQSPKYLFRKEGQNVTLSCEQNLNHDAMYWYRQDPGQGLRLIYYSQIVNDFQKGDIAEGYSVSREKKESFPLTVTSAQKNPTAFYLCASAGTRDEKLFFGSGTQLSVL.

This chain's CDR3 is CASTGQGAGNTEAFF. Here the CDR3 DNA reads TGTGCCAGCACCGGACAGGGGGCTGGGAACACTGAAGCTTTCTTT. This chain links TRBV2 with TRBJ1-1; 11 nucleotides match TRBD1. The CDR3 extends over 15 amino acids. Germline V gives CDR1 SNHLY, CDR2 FYNNEI. The V and J ends lost 7 bases and 1 base, in that order; junction bases with no gene match: 5.

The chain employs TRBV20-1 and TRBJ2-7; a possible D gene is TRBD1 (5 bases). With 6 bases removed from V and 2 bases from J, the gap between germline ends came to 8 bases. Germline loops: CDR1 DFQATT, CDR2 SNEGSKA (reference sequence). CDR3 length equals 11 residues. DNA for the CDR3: TGCAGTGCCAGGACAACCTACGAGCAGTACTTC. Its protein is CSARTTYEQYF.

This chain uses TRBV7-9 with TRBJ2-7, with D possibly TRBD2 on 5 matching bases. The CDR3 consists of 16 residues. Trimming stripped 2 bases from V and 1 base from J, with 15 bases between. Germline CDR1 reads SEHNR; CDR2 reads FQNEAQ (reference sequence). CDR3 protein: CASSLWLAGVSYEQYF. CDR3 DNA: TGTGCCAGCAGCTTATGGTTAGCCGGGGTATCCTACGAGCAGTACTTC.

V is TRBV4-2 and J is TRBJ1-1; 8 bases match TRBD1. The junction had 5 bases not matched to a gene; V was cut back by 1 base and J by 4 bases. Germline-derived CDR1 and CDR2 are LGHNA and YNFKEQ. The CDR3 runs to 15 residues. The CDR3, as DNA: TGTGCCAGCAGCCAAGGGACAGGGACATCCACTGAAGCTTTCTTT. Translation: CASSQGTGTSTEAFF.

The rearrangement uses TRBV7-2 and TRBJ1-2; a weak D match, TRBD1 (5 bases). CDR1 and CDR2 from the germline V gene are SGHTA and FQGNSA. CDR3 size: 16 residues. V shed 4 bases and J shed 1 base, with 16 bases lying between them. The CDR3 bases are TGTGCCAGCAGCTCATATGGGGTAGACAGTAACTATGGCTACACCTTC. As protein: CASSSYGVDSNYGYTF.

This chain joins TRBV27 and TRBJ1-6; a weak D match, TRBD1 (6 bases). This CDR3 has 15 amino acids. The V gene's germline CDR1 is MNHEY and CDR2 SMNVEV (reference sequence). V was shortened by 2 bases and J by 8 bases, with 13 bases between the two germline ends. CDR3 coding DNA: TGTGCCAGCAGTTTAGGGGGGGCTGTGTATTCACCCCTCCACTTT. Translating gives CASSLGGAVYSPLHF.

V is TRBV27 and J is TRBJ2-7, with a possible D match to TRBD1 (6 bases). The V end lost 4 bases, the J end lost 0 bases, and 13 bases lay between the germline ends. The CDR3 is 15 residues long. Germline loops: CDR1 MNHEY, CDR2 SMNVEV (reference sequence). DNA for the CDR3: TGTGCCAGCAGTTCACAGGGACCGAGCTCCTACGAGCAGTACGTC. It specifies CASSSQGPSSYEQYV.

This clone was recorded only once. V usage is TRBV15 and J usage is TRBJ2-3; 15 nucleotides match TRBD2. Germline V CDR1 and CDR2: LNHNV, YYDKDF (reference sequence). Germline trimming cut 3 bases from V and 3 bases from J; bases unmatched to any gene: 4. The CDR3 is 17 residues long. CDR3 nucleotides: TGTGCCACCAGCAGCGGACTAGCGGGGGGGCTAACAGATACGCAGTATTTT. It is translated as CATSSGLAGGLTDTQYF. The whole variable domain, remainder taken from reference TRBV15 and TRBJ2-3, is DAMVIQNPRYQVTQFGKPVTLSCSQTLNHNVMYWYQQKSSQAPKLLFHYYDKDFNNEADTPDNFQSRRPNTSFCFLDIRSPGLGDTAMYLCATSSGLAGGLTDTQYFGPGTRLTVL.

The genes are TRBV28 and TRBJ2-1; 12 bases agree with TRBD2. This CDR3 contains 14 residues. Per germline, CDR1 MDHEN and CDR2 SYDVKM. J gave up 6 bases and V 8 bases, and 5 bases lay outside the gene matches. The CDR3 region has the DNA TGTGCCAGCGAGACTAGCGGGGGCCTCAATGAGCAGTTCTTC. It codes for CASETSGGLNEQFF.

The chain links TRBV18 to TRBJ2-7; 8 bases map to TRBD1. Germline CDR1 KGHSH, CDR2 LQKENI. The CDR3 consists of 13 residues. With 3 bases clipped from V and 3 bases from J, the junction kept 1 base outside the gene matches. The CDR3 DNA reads TGTGCCAGCTCACCTACAGGGGGCTACGAGCAGTACTTC. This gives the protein CASSPTGGYEQYF.

CDR3 in DNA: TGTGCCAGCTCACCCGTGCAGGCGGGGACGAATGAAAAACTGTTTTTT. Amino acids: CASSPVQAGTNEKLFF. V gene TRBV18 combines with J gene TRBJ1-4; tentatively, D is TRBD1 (5 bases). CDR1 and CDR2 from the germline V gene are KGHSH and LQKENI. The CDR3 extends over 16 amino acids. With 3 bases removed from V and 5 bases from J, the gap between germline ends came to 16 bases.

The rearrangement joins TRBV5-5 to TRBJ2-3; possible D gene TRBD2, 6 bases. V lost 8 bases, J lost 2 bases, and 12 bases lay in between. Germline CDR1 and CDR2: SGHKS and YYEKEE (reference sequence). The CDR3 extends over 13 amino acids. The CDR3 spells CASRSGDTDTQYF. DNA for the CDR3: TGTGCCAGTAGATCGGGGGACACAGATACGCAGTATTTT. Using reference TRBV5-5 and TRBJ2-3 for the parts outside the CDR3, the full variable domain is DAGVTQSPTHLIKTRGQQVTLRCSPISGHKSVSWYQQVLGQGPQFIFQYYEKEERGRGNFPDRFSARQFPNYSSELNVNALLLGDSALYLCASRSGDTDTQYFGPGTRLTVL.

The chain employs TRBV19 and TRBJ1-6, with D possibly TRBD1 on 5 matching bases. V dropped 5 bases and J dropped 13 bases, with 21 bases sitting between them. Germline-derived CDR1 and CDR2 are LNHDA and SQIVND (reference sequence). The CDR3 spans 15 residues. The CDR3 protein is CASSEPGLLITPLHF. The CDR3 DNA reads TGTGCCAGTAGTGAACCGGGACTTCTCATTACGCCCCTCCACTTT. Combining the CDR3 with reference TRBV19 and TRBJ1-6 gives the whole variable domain DGGITQSPKYLFRKEGQNVTLSCEQNLNHDAMYWYRQDPGQGLRLIYYSQIVNDFQKGDIAEGYSVSREKKESFPLTVTSAQKNPTAFYLCASSEPGLLITPLHFGNGTRLTVT.

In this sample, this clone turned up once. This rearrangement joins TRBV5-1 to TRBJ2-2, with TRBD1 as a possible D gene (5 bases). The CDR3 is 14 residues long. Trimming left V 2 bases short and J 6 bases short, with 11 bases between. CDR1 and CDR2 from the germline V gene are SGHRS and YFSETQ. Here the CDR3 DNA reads TGCGCCAGCAGCTTCAACTCACAGGCCGGGGAGCTGTTTTTT. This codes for CASSFNSQAGELFF. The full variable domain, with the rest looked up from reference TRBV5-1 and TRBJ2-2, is KAGVTQTPRYLIKTRGQQVTLSCSPISGHRSVSWYQQTPGQGLQFLFEYFSETQRNKGNFPGRFSGRQFSNSRSEMNVSTLELGDSALYLCASSFNSQAGELFFGEGSRLTVL.